The 12 T cell receptor beta chains below all came from one sample that was sequenced in a study of blood T cell repertoires in COVID-19. TCRdb keeps only in-frame clones here, not all; method: immunoSEQ multiplex PCR. The profile shows a few hundred thousand clones, approximately 85% of them singletons. The sample comprised peripheral blood. The source is a human donor in a cohort sampled during active COVID-19.

The chain links TRBV12-5 to TRBJ1-1; D gene unclear. The CDR3 totals 14 residues. Between the trimmed V and J ends, which lost 1 base and 10 bases, there was a span of 16 bases. Germline V gene sequence: CDR1 LGHNT, CDR2 FRNRAP. In DNA, the CDR3 is TGTGCTAGTGGTTTGGCCGGCGGTAATTTTGGAGCTTTCTTT. Translated: CASGLAGGNFGAFF.

The gene calls are TRBV10-2 and TRBJ2-1, with D perhaps TRBD1 (6 bases). The germline V gene encodes CDR1 WSHSY and CDR2 SAAADI. The CDR3 sequence is 15 residues long. Trimming took 2 bases from V and 4 from J, leaving 12 bases between them. The CDR3 nucleotides read TGCGCCAGCAGTGAGACCGGGACAAGGTACAATGAGCAGTTCTTC. Residues: CASSETGTRYNEQFF.

J is TRBJ1-2 and V is TRBV6-5; a weak D match, TRBD1 (5 bases). Looked up from germline, CDR1 is MNHEY and CDR2 is SVGAGI. The V and J ends lost 7 bases and 4 bases respectively, with 10 bases between them. The CDR3 contains 12 residues. CDR3 in DNA: TGTGCCAGCACGGTGGGGCCCTATGGCTACACCTTC. This codes for CASTVGPYGYTF.

Points on this clone: A read error may explain this, as a much larger clone is one base away. The chain joins TRBV7-6 to TRBJ2-7, with D perhaps TRBD1 (6 bases). CDR1 is SGHVS, CDR2 FNYEAQ, per germline. The CDR3 is made up of 13 amino acids. With 4 bases removed from V and 0 bases from J, the gap between germline ends came to 7 bases. CDR3 DNA: TGTGCCAGCAGCTCGGACAGCTCCTACGAGCAGTACTTC. Residues: CASSSDSSYEQYF.

Only one count was recorded for this clone. This rearrangement joins TRBV6-2 or TRBV6-3 to TRBJ2-1; 7 bases align to TRBD1. The junction had 10 bases not matched to a gene; V was cut back by 2 bases and J by 6 bases. CDR3 length: 16 residues. Germline V gene lookup returns CDR1 MNHEY and CDR2 SVGEGT. The CDR3 sequence is CASSYTGAGAVNEQFF. CDR3 coding DNA: TGTGCCAGCAGTTACACAGGGGCAGGGGCTGTCAATGAGCAGTTCTTC.

This clone was found a few times. This rearrangement joins TRBV20-1 to TRBJ2-7; 8 nucleotides line up with TRBD1. In germline, CDR1 is DFQATT, CDR2 SNEGSKA (reference sequence). Unmatched junction bases numbered 10, after V lost 3 bases and J lost 6 bases. The CDR3 is made up of 14 amino acids. The CDR3 here is CSASPGTGQSEQYF. In nucleotides, the CDR3 is TGCAGTGCTAGTCCCGGGACAGGACAAAGCGAGCAGTACTTC.

The V gene is TRBV9, the J gene TRBJ1-6; D might be TRBD1 (5 bases). CDR1 is SGDLS and CDR2 is YYNGEE in the germline V gene. Trimming cost V 3 bases and J 7 bases, with 8 bases left between them. The CDR3 is 13 residues long. CDR3 DNA sequence: TGTGCCAGCAGCGGGGGCGTAAATTCACCCCTCCACTTT. Protein product: CASSGGVNSPLHF.

The genes are TRBV7-3 and TRBJ2-1; 10 nucleotides align to TRBD2. Germline assignment: CDR1 SGHTA and CDR2 FQGTGA. V gave up 3 bases and J gave up 7 bases; unmatched junction bases: 6. The CDR3 runs to 15 residues. Written as DNA, the CDR3 is TGTGCCAGCAGCTTCTTTAGCGGGGGGCCGAATGAGCAGTTCTTC. Translation gives CASSFFSGGPNEQFF. The full variable domain, in which reference TRBV7-3 and TRBJ2-1 provide the parts outside the CDR3, is GAGVSQTPSNKVTEKGKYVELRCDPISGHTALYWYRQSLGQGPEFLIYFQGTGAADDSGLPNDRFFAVRPEGSVSTLKIQRTERGDSAVYLCASSFFSGGPNEQFFGPGTRLTVL.

The chain links TRBV2 to TRBJ1-4; the D is unclear. CDR3 length equals 15 residues. V was cut by 7 bases and J by 4 bases, with 16 bases left in between. The germline gives CDR1 SNHLY, CDR2 FYNNEI. CDR3 region: CASTQERTVNEKLFF. The CDR3 bases are TGTGCCAGCACTCAGGAGCGGACCGTTAATGAAAAACTGTTTTTT. Complete variable domain (other parts from reference TRBV2 and TRBJ1-4): EPEVTQTPSHQVTQMGQEVILRCVPISNHLYFYWYRQILGQKVEFLVSFYNNEISEKSEIFDDQFSVERPDGSNFTLKIRSTKLEDSAMYFCASTQERTVNEKLFFGSGTQLSVL.

This clone was recorded a few times. The chain has TRBV5-8 and TRBJ1-6, with D maybe TRBD1 (5 bases). CDR1 is SGHTS, CDR2 YDEGEE, per germline. The CDR3 consists of 14 residues. Deletions cut 0 bases from V and 9 bases from J, with 10 bases between. The chain's CDR3 is CASSLAQGVSPLHF. The CDR3, as DNA: TGTGCCAGCAGCTTGGCTCAGGGTGTTTCACCCCTCCACTTT.

This clone was counted a single time. V gene TRBV6-5 combines with J gene TRBJ1-1, with a possible D match to TRBD1 (5 bases). The germline gives CDR1 MNHEY, CDR2 SVGAGI. This CDR3 has 14 residues. Trimming shortened V by 2 bases and J by 3 bases, and 10 bases separated the two germline ends. The CDR3 here is CASSYRGTDTEAFF. The CDR3 nucleotides are TGTGCCAGCAGTTACCGGGGGACCGACACTGAAGCTTTCTTT.

This sequence joins TRBV30 and TRBJ1-5; D may be TRBD1 (6 bases). Trimming stripped 3 bases from V and 1 base from J, with 16 bases between. The CDR3 is made up of 16 amino acids. CDR1 is GTSNPN and CDR2 is SVGIG in the germline V gene (reference sequence). Here the CDR3 reads CAWSGRLTGSNQPQHF. The CDR3 nucleotides read TGTGCCTGGAGCGGAAGGCTGACAGGCAGCAATCAGCCCCAGCATTTT. Based on the CDR3 plus reference TRBV30 and TRBJ1-5, the full variable domain is SQTIHQWPATLVQPVGSPLSLECTVEGTSNPNLYWYRQAAGRGLQLLFYSVGIGQISSEVPQNLSASRPQDRQFILSSKKLLLSDSGFYLCAWSGRLTGSNQPQHFGDGTRLSIL.